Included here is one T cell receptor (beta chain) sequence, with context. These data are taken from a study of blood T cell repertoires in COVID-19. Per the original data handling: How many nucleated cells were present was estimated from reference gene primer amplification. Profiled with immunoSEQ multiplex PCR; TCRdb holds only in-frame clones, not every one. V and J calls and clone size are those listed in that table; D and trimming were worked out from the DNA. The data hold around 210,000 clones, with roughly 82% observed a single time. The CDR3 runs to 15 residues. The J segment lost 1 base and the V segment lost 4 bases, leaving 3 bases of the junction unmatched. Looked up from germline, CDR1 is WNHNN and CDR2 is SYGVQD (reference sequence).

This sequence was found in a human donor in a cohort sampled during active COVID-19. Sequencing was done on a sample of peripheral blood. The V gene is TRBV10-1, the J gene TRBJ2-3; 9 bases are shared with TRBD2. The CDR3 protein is CASSGIAGGTDTQYF. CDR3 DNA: TGCGCCAGCAGTGGAATAGCGGGAGGCACAGATACGCAGTATTTT.